This T cell receptor (beta chain) was recorded in a study of T cells in Graves' hyperthyroidism and ophthalmopathy. This clonotype was seen at least ten times. V lost 0 bases to trimming and J lost 3 bases, with 11 bases between them. The germline CDR1 and CDR2 sequences are SGDLS and YYNGEE. The CDR3 contains 15 residues. Amplified TCR beta CDR3 regions derived from RNA transcripts. A first-round RT-PCR of the TCR CDR3 used the HTBI primer set. Via MiXCR, TCRdb re-called the multiplex PCR reads, giving one row per CDR3 protein. The data hold around 440,000 distinct CDR3 sequences, with 15% to 19% observed a single time.

This TCR was recovered from a woman younger than 35 with Graves' hyperthyroidism. This rearrangement joins TRBV9 to TRBJ2-3, with D perhaps given as TRBD1 or TRBD2 (5 bases each). Sequences were obtained from blood. CDR3 sequence (DNA): TGTGCCAGCAGCGTAGTTGAGGGACGTACAGATACGCAGTATTTT. Its translation is CASSVVEGRTDTQYF.